Listed below are T cell receptor beta chains from one sample, sequenced in a study of CD8+CD57+ T cells in acquired aplastic anemia. Using its own MiXCR run on the reads, TCRdb lists one record per CDR3 protein. The data show roughly 240,000 distinct CDR3 sequences, around 46% seen once. The sample taken for sequencing was sorted CD4+, CD8+, or CD8+CD57+ T cells (not recorded which) from PBMCs. These TCRs come from a human donor with aplastic anemia. The CDR3 runs from the conserved cysteine through the conserved F or W. The D gene is left open where the match is weak. The size entry is marked missing in some rows and otherwise reads once, few, many or a size class.

j_call v_call d_call clone_size cdr3_nt cdr3_aa
TRBJ2-7 TRBV25-1 TRBD1 . TGTGCCAGCAGCCAAGGAGAGACAGGGGCCGAGCAGTACTTC CASSQGETGAEQYF
TRBJ1-2 TRBV29-1 . many TGCAGCGTTGAGGGGGAAGGTGACTATGGCTACACCTTC CSVEGEGDYGYTF
TRBJ2-7 TRBV24-1 TRBD2 . TGTGCCACCAGTGAACTAGCGGGCGAGCAGTACTTC CATSELAGEQYF
TRBJ2-1 TRBV6-2/TRBV6-3 . few TGTGCCAGCAGTTACTCAGGGCTCTCCTACAATGAGCAGTTCTTC CASSYSGLSYNEQFF
TRBJ2-5 TRBV7-9 TRBD2 many TGTGCCAGCAGCCAGACTAGCGGGAGCCAAGAGACCCAGTACTTC CASSQTSGSQETQYF
TRBJ2-7 TRBV20-1 . . TGCAGTGCTAGAGATGGGCTGGAGGACGAGCAGTACTTC CSARDGLEDEQYF
TRBJ2-2 TRBV5-8 TRBD2 . TGTGCCAGCAGCCCTCTTAGCGGGAGGTACACCGGGGAGCTGTTTTTT CASSPLSGRYTGELFF
TRBJ2-5 TRBV7-6 TRBD1 . TGTGCCAGCAGCTGGACAGGGGCGGGGACCCAGTACTTC CASSWTGAGTQYF
TRBJ2-5 TRBV20-1 TRBD2 . TGCAGTGCGGGGACTAGCGGGGGGCAACTCCAAGAGACCCAGTACTTC CSAGTSGGQLQETQYF
TRBJ1-1 TRBV19 . many TGTGCCAGTAGTAACAGTCGGTCTGAAGCTTTCTTT CASSNSRSEAFF
TRBJ2-5 TRBV2 TRBD2 many TGTGCCAGCAGTACACCAAAGACTAGCGGGCGAGAGACCCAGTACTTC CASSTPKTSGRETQYF
TRBJ1-2 TRBV7-2 . many TGTGCCAGCAGCTTAGAGGGGGGGGGGCATGGCTACACCTTC CASSLEGGGHGYTF
TRBJ1-2 TRBV29-1 . . TGCAGCGTTGAGGGCCTCTATGGCTACACCTTC CSVEGLYGYTF
TRBJ1-3 TRBV28 . . TGTGCCAGCAGTTTCTCTAGGGGGTCAGGAAACGCCATATATTTT CASSFSRGSGNAIYF
TRBJ2-7 TRBV7-6 . many TGTGCCAGCAGCCAGGGGGGTAACGAGCAGTACTTC CASSQGGNEQYF
TRBJ1-1 TRBV30 . few TGTGCCTGGAGTAGGCTGGGTCGGACTGAAGCTTTCTTT CAWSRLGRTEAFF
TRBJ2-7 TRBV4-1 . many TGCGCCAGCAGCCAGGACCTACCGGGGTACTCCTACGAGCAGTACTTC CASSQDLPGYSYEQYF
TRBJ2-5 TRBV20-1 . . TGCAGTGCTAGTGGGGACTACCAAGAGACCCAGTACTTC CSASGDYQETQYF
TRBJ1-6 TRBV6-5 TRBD1 many TGTGCCAGCAGTTACCGGGACAGGGGGGATTCACCCCTCCACTTT CASSYRDRGDSPLHF